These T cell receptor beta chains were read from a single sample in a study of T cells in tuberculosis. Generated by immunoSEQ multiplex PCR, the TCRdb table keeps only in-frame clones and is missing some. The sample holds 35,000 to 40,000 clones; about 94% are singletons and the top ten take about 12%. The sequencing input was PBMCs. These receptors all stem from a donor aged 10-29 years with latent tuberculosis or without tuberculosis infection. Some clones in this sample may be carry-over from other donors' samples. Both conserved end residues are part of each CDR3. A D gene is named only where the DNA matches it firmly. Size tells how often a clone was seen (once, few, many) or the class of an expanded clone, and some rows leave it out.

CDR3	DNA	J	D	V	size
CASSQEAPGTALNYGYTF	TGCGCCAGCAGCCAAGAAGCTCCCGGGACAGCTCTTAACTATGGCTACACCTTC	TRBJ1-2	TRBD1	TRBV4-1	NA
CASSHPSLPIGGASGELFF	TGCGCCAGCAGCCACCCATCACTCCCTATTGGGGGGGCGAGCGGGGAGCTGTTTTTT	TRBJ2-2	NA	TRBV4-1	NA
CASSFGTGGNEADYGYTF	TGTGCCAGCAGTTTTGGGACAGGGGGTAACGAGGCAGACTATGGCTACACCTTC	TRBJ1-2	TRBD1	TRBV27	NA
CASSANPSADNEQFF	TGTGCCAGCAGTGCGAATCCATCGGCGGACAATGAGCAGTTCTTC	TRBJ2-1	NA	TRBV6-1	once
CASSPADRVDEKLFF	TGTGCCAGCAGTCCTGCCGACAGGGTGGATGAAAAACTGTTTTTT	TRBJ1-4	TRBD1	TRBV27	NA
CASSLKTLPPNEQFF	TGTGCCAGCAGCTTAAAAACATTGCCCCCCAATGAGCAGTTCTTC	TRBJ2-1	NA	TRBV7-9	NA
CASSYRRGGRSYEQYF	TGCGCCAGCAGCTACCGCCGTGGGGGCAGGTCCTACGAGCAGTACTTC	TRBJ2-7	NA	TRBV5-1	NA
CASSLTAGGPTRELFF	TGTGCCAGCAGCCTGACAGCGGGGGGGCCAACGCGGGAGCTGTTTTTT	TRBJ2-2	TRBD2	TRBV14	NA
CAWSGGVSGNTIYF	TGTGCCTGGAGTGGAGGAGTCTCTGGAAACACCATATATTTT	TRBJ1-3	NA	TRBV30	once
CSVAVEYVNQEKLFF	TGCAGCGTTGCGGTTGAGTATGTGAATCAAGAAAAACTGTTTTTT	TRBJ1-4	NA	TRBV29-1	NA
CASSLVPGGTNQPQHF	TGCGCCAGCAGCTTGGTGCCAGGAGGAACCAATCAGCCCCAGCATTTT	TRBJ1-5	NA	TRBV5-1	NA
CASSPGLNRPGGGGGYTF	TGTGCCAGCAGCCCAGGACTTAACCGGCCAGGGGGAGGAGGGGGCTACACCTTC	TRBJ1-2	TRBD1	TRBV9	NA
CSVGTGYGQPQHF	TGCAGCGTTGGGACAGGGTATGGTCAGCCCCAGCATTTT	TRBJ1-5	TRBD1	TRBV29-1	once
CASSAPPGSTNTGELFF	TGTGCCAGCAGCGCACCTCCCGGGTCTACAAACACCGGGGAGCTGTTTTTT	TRBJ2-2	NA	TRBV11-3	NA
CASTRGGIYYGYTF	TGTGCCAGTACGAGGGGAGGAATTTACTATGGCTACACCTTC	TRBJ1-2	NA	TRBV19	NA
CASSGHFQYGYTF	TGTGCCAGCAGTGGCCATTTTCAGTATGGCTACACCTTC	TRBJ1-2	NA	TRBV6-4	NA
CASTAFVLVPGQLFSGANVLTF	TGTGCCAGCACCGCTTTCGTTCTAGTTCCGGGACAGTTATTCTCTGGGGCCAACGTCCTGACTTTC	TRBJ2-6	TRBD1	TRBV27	NA
CASSPPQGIYNEQFF	TGTGCCAGCAGCCCCCCACAGGGGATCTACAATGAGCAGTTCTTC	TRBJ2-1	TRBD1	TRBV5-5	NA
CASSPGADTQYF	TGTGCCAGCAGTCCAGGGGCAGATACGCAGTATTTT	TRBJ2-3	NA	TRBV6-6	NA
CASGGSGGSSTDTQYF	TGCGCCAGCGGGGGATCGGGGGGATCTAGCACAGATACGCAGTATTTT	TRBJ2-3	TRBD2	TRBV5-1	NA
CASSQGQGPNYGYTF	TGCGCCAGCAGCCAAGGACAAGGTCCTAACTATGGCTACACCTTC	TRBJ1-2	NA	TRBV4-3	NA
CASSYVAGGHHNEQFF	TGTGCCAGCAGTTACGTAGCGGGGGGCCACCACAATGAGCAGTTCTTC	TRBJ2-1	TRBD2	TRBV6-6	NA
CASSPGQMNIQYF	TGTGCCAGTTCTCCGGGACAGATGAACATTCAGTACTTC	TRBJ2-4	TRBD1	TRBV7-6	NA
CASRGTGGEPAF	TGTGCCAGTAGGGGGACAGGGGGCGAACCAGCCTTC	TRBJ1-2	TRBD1	TRBV19	NA
CASSSYGTSGGQGYEQYF	TGTGCCAGCAGCTCGTACGGGACTAGCGGAGGGCAGGGGTACGAGCAGTACTTC	TRBJ2-7	TRBD2	TRBV7-9	NA
CASSLQGSRTDTQYF	TGTGCCAGCAGCCTACAGGGATCTCGCACAGATACGCAGTATTTT	TRBJ2-3	NA	TRBV7-2	NA
CASSLRGRGGDSEQFF	TGTGCCAGCAGCTTACGAGGGCGGGGGGGCGACAGTGAGCAGTTCTTC	TRBJ2-1	TRBD2	TRBV7-2	NA
CASSPGAAGNTIYF	TGTGCCAGCTCACCTGGGGCGGCTGGAAACACCATATATTTT	TRBJ1-3	NA	TRBV18	NA
CASSPPRGVSPLHF	TGTGCCAGCAGCCCTCCCAGGGGAGTTTCACCCCTCCACTTT	TRBJ1-6	NA	TRBV5-5	NA
CASRPREGVNTEAFF	TGTGCCAGCAGACCCCGAGAGGGGGTGAACACTGAAGCTTTCTTT	TRBJ1-1	NA	TRBV7-2	NA
CASSRTPDGYGYTF	TGTGCCAGCAGTCGGACACCGGATGGCTATGGCTACACCTTC	TRBJ1-2	NA	TRBV6-6	NA
CASSLHQGASGNIQYF	TGTGCCAGCAGCCTCCATCAGGGGGCTAGCGGAAACATTCAGTACTTC	TRBJ2-4	NA	TRBV5-5	NA
CAWSVVGSEQFF	TGTGCCTGGAGTGTAGTCGGGAGCGAGCAGTTCTTC	TRBJ2-1	NA	TRBV30	NA
CASSPQITDTQYF	TGCGCCAGCAGCCCTCAGATCACAGATACGCAGTATTTT	TRBJ2-3	NA	TRBV4-1	NA
CASSVEPGETQYF	TGTGCCAGCAGCGTAGAACCGGGGGAGACCCAGTACTTC	TRBJ2-5	NA	TRBV9	NA
CASSWGEGYTF	TGTGCCAGCAGTTGGGGGGAGGGCTACACCTTC	TRBJ1-2	NA	TRBV28	NA
CASSPAGPNYGYTF	TGTGCCAGCAGTCCCGCAGGGCCTAACTATGGCTACACCTTC	TRBJ1-2	NA	TRBV6-5	NA
CASSSQGQGIYGYTF	TGTGCCAGCAGTTCTCAGGGACAGGGTATCTATGGCTACACCTTC	TRBJ1-2	TRBD1	TRBV6-4	NA
CASSQGLSGWGGIQYF	TGCGCCAGCAGCCAAGGCCTTAGCGGGTGGGGGGGCATTCAGTACTTC	TRBJ2-4	TRBD2	TRBV4-3	NA
CASSESYDRVGSPLHF	TGTGCCAGCAGTGAATCTTATGACAGGGTCGGTTCACCCCTCCACTTT	TRBJ1-6	TRBD1	TRBV6-1	NA
CASSIGLAGAPYEQYF	TGTGCCAGTAGTATAGGGCTAGCGGGGGCCCCCTACGAGCAGTACTTC	TRBJ2-7	TRBD2	TRBV19	NA
CASSLEGGNYGYTF	TGTGCCAGCAGCTTAGAAGGGGGAAACTATGGCTACACCTTC	TRBJ1-2	NA	TRBV13	NA